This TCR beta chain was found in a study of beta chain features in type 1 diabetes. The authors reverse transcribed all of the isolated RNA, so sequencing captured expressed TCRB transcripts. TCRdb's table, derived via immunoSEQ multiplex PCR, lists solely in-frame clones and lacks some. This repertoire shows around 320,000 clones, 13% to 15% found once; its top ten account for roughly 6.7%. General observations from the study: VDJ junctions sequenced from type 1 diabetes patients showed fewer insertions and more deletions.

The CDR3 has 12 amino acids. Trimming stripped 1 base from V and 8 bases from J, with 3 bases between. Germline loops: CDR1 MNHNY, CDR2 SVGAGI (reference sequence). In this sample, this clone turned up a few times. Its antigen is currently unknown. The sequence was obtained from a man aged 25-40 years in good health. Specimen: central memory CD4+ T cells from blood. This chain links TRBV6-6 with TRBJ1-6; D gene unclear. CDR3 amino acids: CASSYFDSPLHF. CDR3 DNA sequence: TGTGCCAGCAGTTACTTCGATTCACCCCTCCACTTT.